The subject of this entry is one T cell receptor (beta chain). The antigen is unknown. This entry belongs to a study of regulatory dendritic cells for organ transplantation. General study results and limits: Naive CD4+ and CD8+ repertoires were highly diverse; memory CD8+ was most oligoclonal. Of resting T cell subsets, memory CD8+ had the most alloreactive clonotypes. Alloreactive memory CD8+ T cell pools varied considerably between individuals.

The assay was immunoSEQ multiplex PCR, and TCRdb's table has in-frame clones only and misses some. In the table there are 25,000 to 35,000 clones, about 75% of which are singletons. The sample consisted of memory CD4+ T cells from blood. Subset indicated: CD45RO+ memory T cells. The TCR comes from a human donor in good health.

The chain's CDR3 is CASSQGGETQYF. The CDR3 DNA follows: TGTGCCAGCAGCCAAGGGGGAGAGACCCAGTACTTC. V is TRBV27 and J is TRBJ2-5; the D gene is possibly TRBD1 (6 bases). This CDR3 has 12 amino acids. In germline, CDR1 is MNHEY, CDR2 SMNVEV (reference sequence). Between the trimmed V and J ends, which lost 6 bases and 4 bases, there was a span of 9 bases.